This T cell receptor (beta chain) was documented in a study of blood T cell repertoires in COVID-19. The overall study: The study drew acute and convalescent COVID-19 samples from the United States, Italy and Spain. Sources were T cells, B-cell-depleted T cells, or PBMCs; the material itself was cDNA or gDNA.

V lost 7 bases and J lost 4; bases outside the gene matches: 7. Germline values: CDR1 SGDLS, CDR2 YYNGEE. This CDR3 has 14 residues. Seattle enrolled patients during active infection and tracked them longitudinally. Here immunoSEQ multiplex PCR was the method, and the copy in TCRdb shows in-frame clones only, minus some. In the table there are 150,000 to 200,000 clones, about 93% of which are singletons. This receptor was obtained from a young man with COVID-19, enrolled during active disease. The chain carries TRBV9 and TRBJ2-3, with 9 bases fitting TRBD1. The sample was peripheral blood. The CDR3 is CASAGDRVSDTQYF. The CDR3 DNA sequence: TGTGCCAGCGCCGGGGACAGGGTGTCAGATACGCAGTATTTT.